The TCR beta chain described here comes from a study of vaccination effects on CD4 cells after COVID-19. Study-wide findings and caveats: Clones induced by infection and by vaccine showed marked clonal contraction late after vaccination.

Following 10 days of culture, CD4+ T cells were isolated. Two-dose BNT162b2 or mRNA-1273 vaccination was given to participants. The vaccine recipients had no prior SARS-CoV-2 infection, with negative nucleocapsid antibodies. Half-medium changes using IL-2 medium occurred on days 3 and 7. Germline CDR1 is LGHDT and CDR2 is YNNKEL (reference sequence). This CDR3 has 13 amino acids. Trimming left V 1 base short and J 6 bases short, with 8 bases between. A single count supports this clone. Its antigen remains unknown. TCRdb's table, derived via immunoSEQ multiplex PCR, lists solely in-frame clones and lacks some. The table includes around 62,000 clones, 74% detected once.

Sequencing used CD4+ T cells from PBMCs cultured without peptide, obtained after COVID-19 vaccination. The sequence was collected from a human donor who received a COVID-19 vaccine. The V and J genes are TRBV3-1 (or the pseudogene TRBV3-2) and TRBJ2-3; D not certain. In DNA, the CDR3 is TGTGCCAGCAGCCAAGGAGCTGGGGATACGCAGTATTTT. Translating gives CASSQGAGDTQYF.